This TCR beta chain was identified in a study of cytomegalovirus exposure and HLA in healthy donors. Only a few counts were recorded for this clone. Germline trimming cut 0 bases from V and 3 bases from J; bases unmatched to any gene: 8. The CDR3 is made up of 17 amino acids. Germline V gives CDR1 LGHNA, CDR2 YSLEER. The study ran its PCR with 60 Vbeta and 13 Jbeta primers. TCRdb's copy holds only in-frame clones and misses some; the assay was immunoSEQ multiplex PCR. The sample has approximately 150,000 clones, 82% seen once. The specimen sequenced was PBMCs. The source of this sequence is a man aged 45-60 years in good health and CMV-seropositive. The rearrangement links TRBV4-3 to TRBJ2-1, with 7 positions matching TRBD2. CDR3 in amino acids: CASSQDGGTTRYNEQFF. CDR3 DNA: TGCGCCAGCAGCCAAGACGGGGGGACTACCCGCTACAATGAGCAGTTCTTC.